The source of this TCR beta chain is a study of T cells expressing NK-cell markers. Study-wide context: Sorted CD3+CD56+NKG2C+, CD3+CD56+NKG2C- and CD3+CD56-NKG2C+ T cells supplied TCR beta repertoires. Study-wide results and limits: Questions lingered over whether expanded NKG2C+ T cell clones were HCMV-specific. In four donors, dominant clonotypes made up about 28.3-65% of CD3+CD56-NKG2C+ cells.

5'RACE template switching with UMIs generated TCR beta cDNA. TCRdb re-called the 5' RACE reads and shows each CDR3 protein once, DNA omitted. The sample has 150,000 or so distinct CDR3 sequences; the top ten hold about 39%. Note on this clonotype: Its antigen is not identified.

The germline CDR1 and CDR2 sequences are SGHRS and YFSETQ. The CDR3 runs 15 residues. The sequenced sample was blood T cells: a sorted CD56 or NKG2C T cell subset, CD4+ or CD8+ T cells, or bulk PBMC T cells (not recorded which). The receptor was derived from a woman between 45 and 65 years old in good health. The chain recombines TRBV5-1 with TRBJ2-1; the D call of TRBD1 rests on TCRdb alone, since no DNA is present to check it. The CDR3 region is CASSQGQGTYNEQFF.